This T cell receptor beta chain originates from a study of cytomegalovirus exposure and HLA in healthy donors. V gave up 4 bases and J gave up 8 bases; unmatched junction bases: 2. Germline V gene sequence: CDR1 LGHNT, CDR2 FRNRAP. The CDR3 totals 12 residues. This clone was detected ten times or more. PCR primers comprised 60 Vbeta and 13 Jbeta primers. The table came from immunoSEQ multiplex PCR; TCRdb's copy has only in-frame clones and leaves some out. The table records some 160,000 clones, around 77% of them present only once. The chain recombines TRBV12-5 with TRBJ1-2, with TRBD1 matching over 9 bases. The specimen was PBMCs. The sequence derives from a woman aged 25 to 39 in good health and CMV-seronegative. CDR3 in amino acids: CASGWDREGYTF. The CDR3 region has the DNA TGTGCTAGTGGTTGGGACAGGGAAGGCTACACCTTC.